A selection of T cell receptor beta chains follows, all from one sample in a study of CD8 T cells in Susac syndrome. TCRdb redid the calling of the immunoSEQ multiplex PCR reads with MiXCR, one entry per CDR3 protein. The sample includes some 180,000 distinct CDR3 sequences, around nine tenths of them seen just once. The sample consisted of CD4+ T cells from PBMCs. Every receptor here comes from a human donor with Susac syndrome. Both conserved end residues are part of each CDR3. Not all rows give a size; the values are once, few, many and, for expanded clones, a class.

>14|NA|TRBV12-3/TRBV12-4
CASTPGPMNTEAFF
>15|NA|TRBV20-1
CSARDGGSSGNTIYF
>12|NA|TRBV12-3/TRBV12-4
CASSPRLGTPYF
>14|NA|TRBV19
CASSGTGGDQPQHF
>15|NA|TRBV2
CASRLDRGSSYEQYF
>13|NA|TRBV15
CATSRDRGHGYTF
>22|NA|TRBV6-2/TRBV6-3
CASSYTLPGLAGGGSGANVLTF
>10|NA|TRBV28
CATLGDKADF
>14|NA|TRBV15
CATSRDRGPETQYF
>14|NA|TRBV20-1
CSASPLVNTGELFF
>13|NA|TRBV30
CAWTSGATDTQYF
>12|NA|TRBV28
CASTHRVAGQFF
>17|NA|TRBV4-1
CASRLEIMAGGPAEQFF
>14|NA|TRBV3-1
CASSLRLVSYEQYF
>14|NA|TRBV2
CASREDRGGGGYTF
>17|once|TRBV20-1
CSAREGARYNGNQPQHF
>13|NA|TRBV6-1
CASSPSGKETQYF
>15|NA|TRBV4-1
CASSQDDRGHQPQHF
>15|few|TRBV6-5
CASSSTGGLNYEQYF
>17|NA|TRBV9
CASSVDPTRTGGGGYTF
>16|NA|TRBV27
CASSLYPGAGNQPQHF
>13|NA|TRBV7-3
CASSSSADSRAFF
>17|NA|TRBV19
CASSIDRGQGRNQPQHF
>11|NA|TRBV28
CASTLGRDQYF
>14|few|TRBV5-4
CASSLAGGHNEQFF
>15|NA|TRBV5-1
CASSLSWDRSYEQYF
>14|NA|TRBV10-3
CAISETPQGTEAFF
>12|NA|TRBV30
CAWSVTRDSEFF
>15|once|TRBV25-1
CASSELAASSYEQYF
>13|NA|TRBV28
CASSRTHNYGYTF
>13|NA|TRBV6-1
CASSSWTLGGYTF
>17|NA|TRBV5-6
CASSLLTQGAPHNEQFF
>16|NA|TRBV6-1
CASTQGSGAARNTIYF
>15|NA|TRBV19
CASSMEGSGANVLTF
>16|NA|TRBV15
CATSRVSGLLLDGHTF
>15|NA|TRBV20-1
CSAKPDGPMNSPLHF
>12|NA|TRBV20-1
CSTSGWYNEQFF
>13|once|TRBV3-1
CASSLEGVYGYTF
>14|NA|TRBV12-3/TRBV12-4
CASSLEGTGYGYTF
>14|NA|TRBV3-1
CASIGQGDTGELFF
>14|NA|TRBV3-1
CASSPGTAVTEAFF
>17|NA|TRBV19
CASSSLASAYGANVLTF
>14|NA|TRBV10-3
CAISGGLAEHEQFF
>10|NA|TRBV12-3/TRBV12-4
CATLADTQYF
>19|NA|TRBV6-4
CASKSNRGVRLAETYEQYF
>14|once|TRBV21-1
CASSKGCRGGEQFF
>16|NA|TRBV18
CASSPSGLAGAETQYF
>13|few|TRBV20-1
CSARALQSDTQYF
>14|once|TRBV6-5
CASSYVGSSYEQYF
>15|NA|TRBV2
CASPCPWETTDTQYF
>15|NA|TRBV7-9
CASSLWPAGFYEQFF
>12|NA|TRBV7-2
CASSPYREGYTF
>15|NA|TRBV5-1
CASSLSGSDSNEQFF
>13|few|TRBV18
CASSPDGNTEAFF
>15|NA|TRBV7-9
CASSLEAGRGNTIYF
>13|NA|TRBV14
CASSQNTRDTQYF